The clone carrying this T cell receptor beta chain was recorded at least ten times. Its matching antigen is unknown. CDR3 length: 13 amino acids. Trimming left V 5 bases short and J 5 bases short, with 12 bases between. Germline CDR1 and CDR2: MDHEN and SYDVKM. The source of the sample is a study of T-cell reconstitution after alpha-beta-depleted transplantation in children. A library of TCRbeta sequences, prepared with unique molecular identifiers, was generated. TCRdb re-analysed the PCR reads in MiXCR, keeping a single row per CDR3 protein. The data hold some 460,000 distinct CDR3 sequences, with 15% to 20% observed a single time. Points from the study as a whole: Surviving thymic progenitors and recipient T cells were the source of high TCRbeta diversity at day 60 in some patients. Reports say that about two months after transplant, the alpha-beta T cells came out of several hundred graft clones that had expanded.

The source is a boy in the first two years of life who had a stem cell transplant for Wiskott-Aldrich syndrome, so the T cells may come from the graft donor. Here the sequenced sample was PBMCs, mostly from graft donor cells, taken 360 days after TCRalphabeta/CD19-depleted stem cell transplant. The chain recombines TRBV28 with TRBJ1-2; TRBD1 is a possible D gene (6 bases). CDR3 protein: CASSIPTGYGYTF. CDR3 coding DNA: TGTGCCAGCAGTATCCCCACAGGGTATGGCTACACCTTC.